This T cell receptor beta chain derives from a study of CD8+ T cells in alopecia areata. Study in general: Treated patients were given oral tofacitinib, which was dosed at 5 to 10 mg twice daily. Scoring of treated patients' severity used the percentage of affected scalp area. Points from the study as a whole: Under tofacitinib, fewer expanded CD8+ clones appeared among the top 100 scalp clones.

This clone has a handful of counts. The antigen is undetermined. Treatment: oral pan-JAK inhibitor, 5-10 mg twice daily. V lost 4 bases and J lost 5; bases outside the gene matches: 8. Germline V gene data show CDR1 as SQVTM and CDR2 as ANQGSEA. The CDR3 length is 14 residues. Reverse transcription of extracted RNA yielded cDNA, which provided the sequencing template. Profiling relied on immunoSEQ multiplex PCR, and the TCRdb table lists in-frame clones only, not all of them. The sample carries around 190,000 clones, about 60% recorded once. The origin of this receptor is a human donor with alopecia areata. This chain uses TRBV29-1 with TRBJ2-5, with 9 nucleotides matching TRBD1. Specimen: CD4+ T cells sorted from blood, collected at week 4, from a patient treated with tofacitinib. The CDR3 DNA reads TGCAGCGTTGTATTCGGGACAGGGAAGGAGACCCAGTACTTC. Its translation: CSVVFGTGKETQYF. Variable domain in full (rest from reference TRBV29-1 and TRBJ2-5): SAVISQKPSRDICQRGTSLTIQCQVDSQVTMMFWYRQQPGQSLTLIATANQGSEATYESGFVIDKFPISRPNLTFSTLTVSNMSPEDSSIYLCSVVFGTGKETQYFGPGTRLLVL.